This T cell receptor (beta chain) was profiled in a study of blood T cell repertoires in COVID-19. Per the study methods: Amplification from reference gene primers served as the basis for estimated nucleated cell counts. Method: immunoSEQ multiplex PCR; TCRdb's copy keeps in-frame clones and lacks some. V, J and clone size were drawn from that table, and D and trimming were deduced from the DNA. Of tens of thousands of clones in the sample, 90% were seen once. Trimming stripped 0 bases from V and 6 bases from J, with 10 bases between. This CDR3 comprises 15 residues. CDR1 and CDR2 (germline): SGHTS, YDEGEE. This clone appeared a few times.

This receptor was taken from a man aged 55 to 70 with active COVID-19. The specimen sequenced was peripheral blood. The chain combines TRBV5-8 with TRBJ1-6; D is ambiguous. DNA of the CDR3: TGTGCCAGCAGCTTGGTTGGAGGCTCTAATTCACCCCTCCACTTT. This translates into CASSLVGGSNSPLHF.